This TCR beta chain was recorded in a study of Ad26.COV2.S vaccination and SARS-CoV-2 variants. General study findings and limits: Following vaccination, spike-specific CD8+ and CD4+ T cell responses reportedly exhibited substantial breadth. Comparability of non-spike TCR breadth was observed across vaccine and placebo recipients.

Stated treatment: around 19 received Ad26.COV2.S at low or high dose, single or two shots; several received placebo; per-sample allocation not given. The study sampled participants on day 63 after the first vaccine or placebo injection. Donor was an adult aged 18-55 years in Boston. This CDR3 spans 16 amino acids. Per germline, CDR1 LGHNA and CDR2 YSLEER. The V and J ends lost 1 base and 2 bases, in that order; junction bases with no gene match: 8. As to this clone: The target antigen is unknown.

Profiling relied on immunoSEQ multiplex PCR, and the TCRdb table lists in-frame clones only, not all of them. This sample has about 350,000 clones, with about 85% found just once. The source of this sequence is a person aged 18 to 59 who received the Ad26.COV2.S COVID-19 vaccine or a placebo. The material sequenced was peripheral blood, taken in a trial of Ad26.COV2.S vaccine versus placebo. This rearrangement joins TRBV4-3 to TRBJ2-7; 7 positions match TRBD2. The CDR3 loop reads CASSQGSRGGTYEQYF. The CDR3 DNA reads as TGCGCCAGCAGCCAAGGGTCCCGCGGGGGTACCTACGAGCAGTACTTC.